The entry below describes one T cell receptor (beta chain). This sample stems from a study of shared clonotypes between healthy human individuals. The V segment lost 6 bases and the J segment 8 bases; nucleotides outside the gene matches: 5. Germline lookup yields CDR1 MDHEN and CDR2 SYDVKM. This CDR3 spans 14 amino acids. Some clones are missing from TCRdb's copy, which holds only in-frame ones; the method was immunoSEQ multiplex PCR. The sample includes some 1,100,000 clones, approximately 80% seen only once; the top ten take more than 0.45%. The clonotype comes from a man aged 18 to 29 in good health. Some clones in this sample may be carry-over from other donors' samples. Material for sequencing was memory CD4+ T cells from PBMCs. Subset meaning: CD45RA-negative fraction. The J gene is TRBJ1-4, the V gene TRBV28; 11 nucleotides align to TRBD1. CDR3 nucleotide sequence: TGTGCCAGCAGCATGGACAGGGGGCGCGAAAAACTGTTTTTT. Protein product: CASSMDRGREKLFF.